Following are 8 T cell receptor beta chains from one sample sequenced in a study of blood T cell repertoires in COVID-19. The assay was immunoSEQ multiplex PCR, and TCRdb's table has in-frame clones only and misses some. Of over 200,000 clones listed, around 85% are singletons. What was sequenced was peripheral blood. These receptors all stem from a human donor in a cohort sampled during active COVID-19.

This clone was observed a handful of times. The chain is built from TRBV7-9 and TRBJ1-1, with unresolved D. V was pared by 7 bases and J by 0 bases, with 12 bases between. In germline, CDR1 is SEHNR, CDR2 FQNEAQ (reference sequence). The CDR3 has 14 amino acids. The CDR3 spells CASTETTVNTEAFF. As DNA, the CDR3 is TGTGCCAGCACCGAAACAACAGTGAACACTGAAGCTTTCTTT. Full variable domain (remainder filled in from reference TRBV7-9 and TRBJ1-1): DTGVSQNPRHKITKRGQNVTFRCDPISEHNRLYWYRQTLGQGPEFLTYFQNEAQLEKSRLLSDRFSAERPKGSFSTLEIQRTEQGDSAMYLCASTETTVNTEAFFGQGTRLTVV.

This clone showed up just a few times. The chain is built from TRBV28 and TRBJ1-5; possibly TRBD1 for D (6 bases). V lost 2 bases to trimming and J lost 4 bases, with 9 bases between them. This CDR3 region has 14 residues. Per germline, CDR1 MDHEN and CDR2 SYDVKM. This chain's CDR3 is CASSLGDINQPQHF. In nucleotides, the CDR3 is TGTGCCAGCAGTTTAGGGGACATAAATCAGCCCCAGCATTTT. The full variable domain, rest sourced from reference TRBV28 and TRBJ1-5, is DVKVTQSSRYLVKRTGEKVFLECVQDMDHENMFWYRQDPGLGLRLIYFSYDVKMKEKGDIPEGYSVSREKKERFSLILESASTNQTSMYLCASSLGDINQPQHFGDGTRLSIL.

The genes are TRBV4-3 and TRBJ2-5; 14 bases align to TRBD2. The CDR3 has 18 amino acids. Germline CDR1 is LGHNA and CDR2 is YSLEER. V shed 4 bases, J shed 4 bases, and the junction held 11 bases outside the gene matches. This CDR3 is CASSPTLIGLAGGETQYF. The CDR3 DNA follows: TGCGCCAGCAGCCCGACCCTTATTGGACTAGCGGGAGGAGAGACCCAGTACTTC.

The rearrangement uses TRBV7-9 and TRBJ2-5, with 8 bases lining up with TRBD2. The germline V gene has CDR1 SEHNR and CDR2 FQNEAQ (reference sequence). V lost 4 bases to trimming and J lost 4 bases; unmatched junction nucleotides: 11. The CDR3 has 16 amino acids. Here the CDR3 reads CASSSRGGRIGETQYF. Here the CDR3 DNA reads TGTGCCAGCAGCTCGCGTGGCGGGAGGATCGGAGAGACCCAGTACTTC.

The V call is TRBV21-1, the J call TRBJ1-5; the DNA was not compared with TRBD1, the D call given in the table. TRBV21-1 is recorded as a pseudogene. The CDR3 is 14 residues long. The CDR3 region is CASSSPTPGQPQHF. The CDR3 coding sequence is TGTGCCAGCAGCAGCCCCACCCCAGGTCAGCCCCAGCATTTT.

The chain recombines TRBV10-3 with TRBJ2-7; TRBD1 matches 7 bases. V lost 3 bases and J lost 2; bases outside the gene matches: 4. This CDR3 is built from 14 residues. CDR1 is ENHRY and CDR2 is SYGVKD in the germline V gene. As DNA, the CDR3 is TGTGCCATCAGTGAAACAGGGGTGGCCTACGAGCAGTACTTC. This translates into CAISETGVAYEQYF.

This chain links TRBV7-3 with TRBJ2-1; 7 nucleotides match TRBD2. V lost 1 base and J lost 4; bases outside the gene matches: 4. CDR1 is SGHTA, CDR2 FQGTGA, per germline. CDR3 length: 15 amino acids. CDR3 nucleotide sequence: TGTGCCAGCAGCTTAAGACTAGCCCGGTACAATGAGCAGTTCTTC. This codes for CASSLRLARYNEQFF.

The rearrangement joins TRBV11-3 to TRBJ2-7; 15 bases map to TRBD2. V dropped 4 bases and J dropped 5; count of bases not matched to a gene: 9. CDR1 and CDR2 (germline): SGHNT, YENEEA. The CDR3 runs 17 residues. DNA of the CDR3: TGTGCCAGCAGCTCCCCTGGACTAGCGGGAGGGCCCGACGAGCAGTACTTC. As protein: CASSSPGLAGGPDEQYF. Full variable domain (outside the CDR3, taken from reference TRBV11-3 and TRBJ2-7): EAGVVQSPRYKIIEKKQPVAFWCNPISGHNTLYWYLQNLGQGPELLIRYENEEAVDDSQLPKDRFSAERLKGVDSTLKIQPAELGDSAVYLCASSSPGLAGGPDEQYFGPGTRLTVT.